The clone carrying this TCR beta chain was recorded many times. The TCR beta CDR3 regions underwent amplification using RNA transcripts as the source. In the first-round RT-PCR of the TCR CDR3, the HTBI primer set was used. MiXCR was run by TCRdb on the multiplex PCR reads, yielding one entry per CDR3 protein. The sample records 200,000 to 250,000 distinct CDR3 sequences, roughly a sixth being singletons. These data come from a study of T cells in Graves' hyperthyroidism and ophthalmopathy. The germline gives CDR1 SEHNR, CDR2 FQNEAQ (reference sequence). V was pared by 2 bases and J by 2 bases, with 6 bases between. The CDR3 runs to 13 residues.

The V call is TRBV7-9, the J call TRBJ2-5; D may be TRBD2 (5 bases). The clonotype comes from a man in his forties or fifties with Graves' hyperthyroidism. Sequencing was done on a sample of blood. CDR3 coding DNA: TGTGCCAGCAGCTTAAGGAGGCAAGAGACCCAGTACTTC. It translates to CASSLRRQETQYF. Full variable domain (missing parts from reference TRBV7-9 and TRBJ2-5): DTGVSQNPRHKITKRGQNVTFRCDPISEHNRLYWYRQTLGQGPEFLTYFQNEAQLEKSRLLSDRFSAERPKGSFSTLEIQRTEQGDSAMYLCASSLRRQETQYFGPGTRLLVL.